This T cell receptor (beta chain) derives from a study of shared clonotypes between healthy human individuals. About the study: Each donor contributed plates that comprised three CD4 naive, three CD4 memory, two CD8 naive and one CD8 memory.

Per sorted-subset replicate PCR, input was approximately 200 ng DNA, representing around 29,000 T cell genomes. TCRdb's copy holds only in-frame clones and misses some; the assay was immunoSEQ multiplex PCR. In the table there are about 2.4 million clones, over 85% of which are singletons. The germline CDR1 and CDR2 sequences are MDHEN and SYDVKM. J lost 8 bases, V lost 8 bases, and 7 bases had no gene match. There are 12 residues in the CDR3. Material for sequencing was naive CD4+ T cells sorted from blood. Subset indicated: CD45RA+ positively selected. J is TRBJ1-2 and V is TRBV28, with 8 bases identical to TRBD1. The clonotype was recovered from a man between 18 and 29 years old in good health. CDR3 in DNA: TGTGCCAGCGGTGACAGGGGATACGGCTACACCTTC. Residues: CASGDRGYGYTF.